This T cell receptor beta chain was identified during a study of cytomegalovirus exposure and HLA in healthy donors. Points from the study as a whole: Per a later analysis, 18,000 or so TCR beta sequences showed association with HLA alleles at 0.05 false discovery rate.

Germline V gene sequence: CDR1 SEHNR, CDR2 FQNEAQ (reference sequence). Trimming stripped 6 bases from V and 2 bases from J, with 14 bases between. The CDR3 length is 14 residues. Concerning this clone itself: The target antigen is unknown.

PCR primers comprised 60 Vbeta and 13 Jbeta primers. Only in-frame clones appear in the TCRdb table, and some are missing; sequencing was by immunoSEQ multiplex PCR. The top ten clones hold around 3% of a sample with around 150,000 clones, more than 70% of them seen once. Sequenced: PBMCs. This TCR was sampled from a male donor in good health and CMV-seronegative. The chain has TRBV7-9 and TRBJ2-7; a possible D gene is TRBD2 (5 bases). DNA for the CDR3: TGTGCCAGCAGTCCCATAGCGAATACCTACGAGCAGTACTTC. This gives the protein CASSPIANTYEQYF.